The 23 T cell receptor beta chains in this list originate from one sample, sequenced in a study of T cells expressing NK-cell markers. One entry per CDR3 protein, without DNA, is what TCRdb gives after re-calling the 5' RACE reads. This repertoire comprises over 150,000 distinct CDR3 sequences; its ten largest clones make up 37%. Sequencing was performed on blood T cells: a sorted CD56 or NKG2C T cell subset, CD4+ or CD8+ T cells, or bulk PBMC T cells (not recorded which). The receptors come from a woman between 50 and 59 years old in good health.

The CDR3 protein is CASSLRLSGAYEQYF. This rearrangement joins TRBV4-1 to TRBJ2-7; checking the TCRdb D call of TRBD1 is not possible without DNA. The CDR3 is 15 amino acids. Germline V gene sequence: CDR1 MGHRA, CDR2 YSYEKL.

J is TRBJ2-3 and V is TRBV7-8; without DNA, the TCRdb call of TRBD1 cannot be checked. The germline CDR1 and CDR2 sequences are SGHVS and FQNEAQ. The CDR3 runs to 15 residues. The CDR3 loop is CASIQGGAGRDTQYF.

This chain connects TRBV20-1 to TRBJ2-3; the D call from TCRdb, TRBD2, cannot be confirmed without DNA. Germline CDR1 DFQATT, CDR2 SNEGSKA (reference sequence). The CDR3 runs to 17 residues. Here the CDR3 reads CSAPIPSVTSEGDTQYF.

This chain links TRBV7-9 with TRBJ1-1. Germline values: CDR1 SEHNR, CDR2 FQNEAQ (reference sequence). CDR3 size: 12 residues. The CDR3 here is CASSLVLGEAFF.

The V call is TRBV9, the J call TRBJ1-1; the TCRdb D gene call, TRBD1, has no DNA to confirm it. The CDR3 spans 15 residues. The germline V gene encodes CDR1 SGDLS and CDR2 YYNGEE. This chain's CDR3 is CASSVDPDSDTEAFF.

V is TRBV3-1 and J is TRBJ2-3; TCRdb's D gene call, TRBD1, goes unchecked for lack of DNA. This CDR3 is built from 13 residues. Germline values: CDR1 LGHDT, CDR2 YNNKEL (reference sequence). The CDR3 here is CASGIPGTDTQYF.

The chain recombines TRBV20-1 with TRBJ2-1; without DNA, the TCRdb call of TRBD1 cannot be checked. CDR1 and CDR2 (germline): DFQATT, SNEGSKA (reference sequence). The CDR3 runs 13 residues. CDR3 loop: CSARGQGHWEQFF.

The chain links TRBV29-1 to TRBJ2-7; the D call of TRBD1 rests on TCRdb alone, since no DNA is present to check it. From germline, CDR1 is SQVTM and CDR2 ANQGSEA. The CDR3 spans 12 residues. The CDR3 here is CSVVGTSYEQYF.

The chain recombines TRBV7-6 with TRBJ2-1; the TCRdb D gene call, TRBD2, has no DNA to confirm it. In germline, CDR1 is SGHVS, CDR2 FNYEAQ. This CDR3 contains 18 residues. CDR3 protein: CASSLALGTSGLAYEQFF.

CDR3 in amino acids: CASSLVGSSYNYEQYF. This rearrangement joins TRBV5-1 to TRBJ2-7. CDR3 size: 16 residues. Germline CDR1 is SGHRS and CDR2 is YFSETQ. The full variable domain, its missing parts supplied by reference TRBV5-1 and TRBJ2-7, is KAGVTQTPRYLIKTRGQQVTLSCSPISGHRSVSWYQQTPGQGLQFLFEYFSETQRNKGNFPGRFSGRQFSNSRSEMNVSTLELGDSALYLCASSLVGSSYNYEQYFGPGTRLTVT.

The V gene is TRBV6-4, the J gene TRBJ2-2. The CDR3 spans 15 residues. The V gene's germline CDR1 is MRHNA and CDR2 SNTAGT. CDR3: CASSDSGDTGELFFF.

The V call is TRBV2, the J call TRBJ2-5; TCRdb outputs TRBD1, but without DNA this stays unchecked. This CDR3 has 18 residues. Germline CDR1 SNHLY, CDR2 FYNNEI. The CDR3 sequence: CASSEALLSGVSQETQYF. The full variable domain, rest sourced from reference TRBV2 and TRBJ2-5, is EPEVTQTPSHQVTQMGQEVILRCVPISNHLYFYWYRQILGQKVEFLVSFYNNEISEKSEIFDDQFSVERPDGSNFTLKIRSTKLEDSAMYFCASSEALLSGVSQETQYFGPGTRLLVL.

This chain joins TRBV27 and TRBJ2-1; TCRdb proposes TRBD2, but this gene call is untestable without DNA. Per germline, CDR1 MNHEY and CDR2 SMNVEV (reference sequence). The CDR3 is 16 amino acids. The CDR3 reads CASSTFSGRGYNEQFF.

The chain combines TRBV11-2 with TRBJ2-3; the D call of TRBD2 rests on TCRdb alone, since no DNA is present to check it. Germline V gives CDR1 SGHAT, CDR2 FQNNGV. This CDR3 comprises 14 residues. CDR3 in amino acids: CASSSELPTDTQYF. Filled out from reference TRBV11-2 and TRBJ2-3, the complete variable domain reads EAGVAQSPRYKIIEKRQSVAFWCNPISGHATLYWYQQILGQGPKLLIQFQNNGVVDDSQLPKDRFSAERLKGVDSTLKIQPAKLEDSAVYLCASSSELPTDTQYFGPGTRLTVL.

The chain carries TRBV19 and TRBJ1-5; the TCRdb call, TRBD1, lacks DNA for checking. The CDR3 spans 15 residues. The V gene's germline CDR1 is LNHDA and CDR2 SQIVND (reference sequence). The CDR3 loop reads CASSKTGMGNQPQHF.

The gene calls are TRBV20-1 and TRBJ1-1. The CDR3 has 13 amino acids. Germline CDR1 DFQATT, CDR2 SNEGSKA (reference sequence). CDR3 sequence: CSASFTLNTEAFF.

This chain uses TRBV9 with TRBJ2-5; with no DNA, the TCRdb D assignment of TRBD1 cannot be verified. Germline assignment: CDR1 SGDLS and CDR2 YYNGEE. CDR3 length: 15 residues. CDR3 region: CASSVEGVAQETQYF.

The rearrangement uses TRBV10-3 and TRBJ2-7; TCRdb reports TRBD2, a call that lacks DNA to check it against. The germline V gene encodes CDR1 ENHRY and CDR2 SYGVKD. CDR3 size: 15 residues. The CDR3 sequence: CAIRQTLAGSDEQYF.

This chain connects TRBV20-1 to TRBJ2-1; TCRdb calls TRBD2, which cannot be checked without DNA. CDR1 and CDR2 from the germline V gene are DFQATT and SNEGSKA (reference sequence). The CDR3 extends over 15 amino acids. The CDR3 loop reads CSADLGLAGGNEQFF.

V and J are TRBV30 and TRBJ2-2. Germline V gene sequence: CDR1 GTSNPN, CDR2 SVGIG (reference sequence). The CDR3 runs 13 residues. The CDR3 protein is CAWSVLTLGELFF.

The chain is built from TRBV28 and TRBJ2-2; TCRdb reports TRBD2, a call that lacks DNA to check it against. This CDR3 has 16 residues. CDR1 and CDR2 (germline): MDHEN, SYDVKM. CDR3 sequence reads: CASSSDRERNTGELFF.

This sequence joins TRBV27 and TRBJ2-1; TCRdb picks TRBD2, but there is no DNA to check that call. The germline V gene has CDR1 MNHEY and CDR2 SMNVEV (reference sequence). This CDR3 contains 14 residues. CDR3 protein: CASSSLPVPNEQFF.

This chain uses TRBV7-9 with TRBJ2-3; checking the TCRdb D call of TRBD2 is not possible without DNA. The germline V gene encodes CDR1 SEHNR and CDR2 FQNEAQ (reference sequence). The length of the CDR3 is 12 residues. The CDR3 here is CASRPGTDTQYF.